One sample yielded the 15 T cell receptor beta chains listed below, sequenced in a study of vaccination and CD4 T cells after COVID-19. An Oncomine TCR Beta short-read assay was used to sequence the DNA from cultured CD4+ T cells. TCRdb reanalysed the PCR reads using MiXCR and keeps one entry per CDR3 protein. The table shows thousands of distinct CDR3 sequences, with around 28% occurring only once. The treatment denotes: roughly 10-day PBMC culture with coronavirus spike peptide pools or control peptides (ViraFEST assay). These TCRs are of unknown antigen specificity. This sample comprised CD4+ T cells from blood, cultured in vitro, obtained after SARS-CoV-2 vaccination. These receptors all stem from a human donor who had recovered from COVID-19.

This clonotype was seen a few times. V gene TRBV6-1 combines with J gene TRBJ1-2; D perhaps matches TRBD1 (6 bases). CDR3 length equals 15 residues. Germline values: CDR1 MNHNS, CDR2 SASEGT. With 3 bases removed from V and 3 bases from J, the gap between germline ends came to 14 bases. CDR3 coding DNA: TGTGCCAGCAGTGAGATGCGGGGGCTTTACTATGGCTACACCTTC. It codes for CASSEMRGLYYGYTF.

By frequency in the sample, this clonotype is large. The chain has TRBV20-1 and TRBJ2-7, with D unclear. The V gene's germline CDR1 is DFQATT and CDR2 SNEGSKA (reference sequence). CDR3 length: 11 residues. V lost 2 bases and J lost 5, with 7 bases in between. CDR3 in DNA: TGCAGTGCTAGATCGGGCCACGAGCAGTACTTC. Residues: CSARSGHEQYF.

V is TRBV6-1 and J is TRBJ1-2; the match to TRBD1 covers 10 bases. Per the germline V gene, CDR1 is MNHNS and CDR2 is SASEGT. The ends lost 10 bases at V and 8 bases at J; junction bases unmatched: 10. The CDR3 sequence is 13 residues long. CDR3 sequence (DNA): TGTGCCACTCTGCAGGGACAGGGGAGAGGCTACACCTTC. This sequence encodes CATLQGQGRGYTF.

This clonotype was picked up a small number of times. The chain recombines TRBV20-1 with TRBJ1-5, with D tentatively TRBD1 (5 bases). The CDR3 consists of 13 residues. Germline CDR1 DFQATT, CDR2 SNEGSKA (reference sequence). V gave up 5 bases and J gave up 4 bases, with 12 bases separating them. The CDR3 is CSAWGGANQPQHF. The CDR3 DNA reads TGCAGTGCTTGGGGGGGAGCTAATCAGCCCCAGCATTTT.

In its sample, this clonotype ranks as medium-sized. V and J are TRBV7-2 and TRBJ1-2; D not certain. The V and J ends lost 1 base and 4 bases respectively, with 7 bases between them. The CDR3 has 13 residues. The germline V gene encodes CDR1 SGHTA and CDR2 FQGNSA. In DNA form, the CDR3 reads TGTGCCAGCAGCTTAGGTTCCTCCTATGGCTACACCTTC. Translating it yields CASSLGSSYGYTF.

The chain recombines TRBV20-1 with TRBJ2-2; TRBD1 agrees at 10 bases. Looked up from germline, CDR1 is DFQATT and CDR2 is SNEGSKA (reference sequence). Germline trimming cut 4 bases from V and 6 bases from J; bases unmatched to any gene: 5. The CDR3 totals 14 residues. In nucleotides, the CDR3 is TGCAGTGCTACCCGGACAGGGGGAGCCGGGGAGCTGTTTTTT. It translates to CSATRTGGAGELFF.

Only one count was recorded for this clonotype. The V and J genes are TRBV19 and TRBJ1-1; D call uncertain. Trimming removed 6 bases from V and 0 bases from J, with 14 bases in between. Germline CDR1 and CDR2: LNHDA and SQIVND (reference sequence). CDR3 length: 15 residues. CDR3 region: CASRADTRMNTEAFF. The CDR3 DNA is TGTGCCAGTAGGGCCGACACAAGGATGAACACTGAAGCTTTCTTT.

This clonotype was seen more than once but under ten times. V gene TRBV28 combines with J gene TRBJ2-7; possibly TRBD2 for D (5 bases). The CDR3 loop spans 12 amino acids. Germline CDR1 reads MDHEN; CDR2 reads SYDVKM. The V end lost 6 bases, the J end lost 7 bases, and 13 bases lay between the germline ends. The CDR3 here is CASSGNVLEQYF. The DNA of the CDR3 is TGTGCCAGCAGCGGGAACGTTCTAGAGCAGTACTTC.

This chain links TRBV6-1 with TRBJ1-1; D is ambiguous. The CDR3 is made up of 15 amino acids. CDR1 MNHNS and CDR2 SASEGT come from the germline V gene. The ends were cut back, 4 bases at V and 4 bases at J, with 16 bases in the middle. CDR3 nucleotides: TGTGCCAGCAGTGCCCTTATGCCTCCGGGCACTGAAGCTTTCTTT. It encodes CASSALMPPGTEAFF.

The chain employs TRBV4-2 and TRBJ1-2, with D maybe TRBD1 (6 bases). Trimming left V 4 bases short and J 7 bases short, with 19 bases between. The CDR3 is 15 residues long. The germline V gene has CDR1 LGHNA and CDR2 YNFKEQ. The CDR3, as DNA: TGTGCCAGCAGCCCTGGCCAAGGGGGGATCAGTGGCTACACCTTC. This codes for CASSPGQGGISGYTF.

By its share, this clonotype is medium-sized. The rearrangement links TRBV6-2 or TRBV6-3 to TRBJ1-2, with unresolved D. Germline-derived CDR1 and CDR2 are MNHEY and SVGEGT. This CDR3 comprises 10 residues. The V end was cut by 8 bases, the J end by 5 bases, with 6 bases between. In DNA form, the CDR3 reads TGTGCCAGCCGCGATTATGGCTACACCTTC. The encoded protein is CASRDYGYTF.

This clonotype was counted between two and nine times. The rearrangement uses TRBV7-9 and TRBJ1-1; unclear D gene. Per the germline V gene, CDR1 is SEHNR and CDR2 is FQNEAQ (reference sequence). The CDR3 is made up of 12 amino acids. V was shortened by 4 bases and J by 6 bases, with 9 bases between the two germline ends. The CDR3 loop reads CASSYLSPEAFF. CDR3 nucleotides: TGTGCCAGCAGCTACTTATCCCCTGAAGCTTTCTTT.

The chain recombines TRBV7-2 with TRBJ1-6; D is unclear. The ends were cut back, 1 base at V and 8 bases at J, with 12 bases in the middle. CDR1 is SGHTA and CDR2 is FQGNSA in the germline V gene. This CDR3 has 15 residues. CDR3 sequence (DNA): TGTGCCAGCAGCTTAGAGTCGGGAATGTATTCACCCCTCCACTTT. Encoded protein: CASSLESGMYSPLHF.

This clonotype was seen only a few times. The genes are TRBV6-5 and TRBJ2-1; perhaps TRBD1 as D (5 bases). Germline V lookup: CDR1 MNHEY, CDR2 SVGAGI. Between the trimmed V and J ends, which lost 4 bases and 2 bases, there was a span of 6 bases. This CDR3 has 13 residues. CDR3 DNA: TGTGCCAGCAGTTGGGGCACCTACAATGAGCAGTTCTTC. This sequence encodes CASSWGTYNEQFF.

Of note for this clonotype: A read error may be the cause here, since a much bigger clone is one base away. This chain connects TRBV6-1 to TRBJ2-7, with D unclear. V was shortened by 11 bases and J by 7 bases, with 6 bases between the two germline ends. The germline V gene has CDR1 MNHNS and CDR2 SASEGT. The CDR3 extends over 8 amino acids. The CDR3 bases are TGTGCCGGCCGTGAGCAGTACTTC. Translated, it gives CAGREQYF.